A selection of T cell receptor beta chains follows, all from one sample in a study of cytomegalovirus exposure and HLA in healthy donors. Produced via immunoSEQ multiplex PCR; TCRdb's table is partial and in-frame only. Altogether fewer than 110,000 clones are present, around 85% being singletons, with the ten largest covering around 3.9%. What was sequenced was PBMCs. The source is a man younger than 40 in good health and CMV-seronegative. Each CDR3 is given with its conserved first and last residue. The order of the fields is CDR3 length, V gene, clone size, J gene, D gene, CDR3 DNA, CDR3 protein. D genes are given only for firm matches. The size of a clone is reported for some rows only, either as once, few or many, or as a class for expanded clones.

len: 13
v_gene: TRBV11-3
abundance: -
j_gene: TRBJ1-1
d_gene: -
CDR3nt: TGTGCCAGCAGCTTAGATTACGGGACTGAAGCTTTCTTT
CDR3aa: CASSLDYGTEAFF

len: 13
v_gene: TRBV6-1
abundance: -
j_gene: TRBJ1-3
d_gene: -
CDR3nt: TGTGCCAGCAGGCAGGACAATAGAAACACCATATATTTT
CDR3aa: CASRQDNRNTIYF

len: 15
v_gene: TRBV7-2
abundance: -
j_gene: TRBJ2-3
d_gene: TRBD2
CDR3nt: TGTGCCAGCAGCTTAGCAGGGTTAGCGGGAGATACGCAGTATTTT
CDR3aa: CASSLAGLAGDTQYF

len: 12
v_gene: TRBV30
abundance: -
j_gene: TRBJ2-7
d_gene: TRBD2
CDR3nt: TGTGCCTGGAGTCCCCGGGAGGGCGAGCAGTACTTC
CDR3aa: CAWSPREGEQYF

len: 17
v_gene: TRBV10-3
abundance: -
j_gene: TRBJ2-1
d_gene: TRBD2
CDR3nt: TGTGCCATCAGTGAGGGGGAGGGGATACGCTCCTACAATGAGCAGTTCTTC
CDR3aa: CAISEGEGIRSYNEQFF

len: 11
v_gene: TRBV28
abundance: -
j_gene: TRBJ2-7
d_gene: -
CDR3nt: TGTGCCAGCAGTCGGGGCTACGAGCAGTACTTC
CDR3aa: CASSRGYEQYF

len: 14
v_gene: TRBV25-1
abundance: -
j_gene: TRBJ2-5
d_gene: TRBD2
CDR3nt: TGTGCCAGCAGTGAATCGGGGGGCCAAGAGACCCAGTACTTC
CDR3aa: CASSESGGQETQYF

len: 16
v_gene: TRBV2
abundance: few
j_gene: TRBJ2-5
d_gene: TRBD2
CDR3nt: TGTGCCAGCAGTGATCCAGGACTAGCGGGAGAAGAGACCCAGTACTTC
CDR3aa: CASSDPGLAGEETQYF

len: 15
v_gene: TRBV15
abundance: -
j_gene: TRBJ2-1
d_gene: TRBD2
CDR3nt: TGTGCCACCAGCAGAGACGGGGGGATATACAATGAGCAGTTCTTC
CDR3aa: CATSRDGGIYNEQFF

len: 16
v_gene: TRBV5-6
abundance: -
j_gene: TRBJ2-5
d_gene: TRBD1
CDR3nt: TGTGCCAGCAGCCGTCAAGGACAGGGAAAACAAGAGACCCAGTACTTC
CDR3aa: CASSRQGQGKQETQYF

len: 12
v_gene: TRBV30
abundance: -
j_gene: TRBJ2-1
d_gene: TRBD2
CDR3nt: TGTGCCTTTGGGGGGGGGAGGGATGAGCAGTTCTTC
CDR3aa: CAFGGGRDEQFF

len: 15
v_gene: TRBV30
abundance: -
j_gene: TRBJ2-3
d_gene: -
CDR3nt: TGTGCCTGGAGTGTAACGCGGATACACACAGATACGCAGTATTTT
CDR3aa: CAWSVTRIHTDTQYF

len: 11
v_gene: TRBV7-2
abundance: -
j_gene: TRBJ2-2
d_gene: -
CDR3nt: TGTGCCAGCATCAGGAACGGGGAGCTGTTTTTT
CDR3aa: CASIRNGELFF

len: 15
v_gene: TRBV6-5
abundance: once
j_gene: TRBJ2-1
d_gene: TRBD1
CDR3nt: TGTGCCAGCAGTTACTCACGACAGGGGGCCGCTGAGCAGTTCTTC
CDR3aa: CASSYSRQGAAEQFF

len: 16
v_gene: TRBV28
abundance: -
j_gene: TRBJ2-1
d_gene: TRBD2
CDR3nt: TGTGCCACAACCGGGACTAGCGGGAGGGCCTCGGATGAGCAGTTCTTC
CDR3aa: CATTGTSGRASDEQFF

len: 16
v_gene: TRBV9
abundance: -
j_gene: TRBJ2-2
d_gene: -
CDR3nt: TGTGCCAGCAGCGTAGACGCGGGATGGCAGGCCGGGGAGCTGTTTTTT
CDR3aa: CASSVDAGWQAGELFF

len: 14
v_gene: TRBV7-9
abundance: once
j_gene: TRBJ2-5
d_gene: -
CDR3nt: TGTGCCAGCAGCTTAGTAGAGTACCAAGAGACCCAGTACTTC
CDR3aa: CASSLVEYQETQYF

len: 14
v_gene: TRBV4-1
abundance: -
j_gene: TRBJ2-5
d_gene: -
CDR3nt: TGCGCCAGCAGCCAAGAGACTCCCCGGGGGACCCAGTACTTC
CDR3aa: CASSQETPRGTQYF

len: 15
v_gene: TRBV7-2
abundance: -
j_gene: TRBJ1-3
d_gene: TRBD1
CDR3nt: TGTGCCAGCAGACCGGACAGGGGGCCTGGAAACACCATATATTTT
CDR3aa: CASRPDRGPGNTIYF

len: 15
v_gene: TRBV6-1
abundance: -
j_gene: TRBJ2-1
d_gene: TRBD2
CDR3nt: TGTGCCAGCAGTAGCTCTAGCGGGGGGTACAATGAGCAGTTCTTC
CDR3aa: CASSSSSGGYNEQFF

len: 14
v_gene: TRBV7-9
abundance: -
j_gene: TRBJ2-1
d_gene: TRBD1
CDR3nt: TGTGCCAGCAGCACGGGACAGGGGGACAATGAGCAGTTCTTC
CDR3aa: CASSTGQGDNEQFF

len: 12
v_gene: TRBV27
abundance: once
j_gene: TRBJ2-7
d_gene: -
CDR3nt: TGTGCCAGCAGTCCCCGGGATAGGGAGCAGTACTTC
CDR3aa: CASSPRDREQYF

len: 12
v_gene: TRBV2
abundance: -
j_gene: TRBJ2-5
d_gene: -
CDR3nt: TGTGCCAGCAGTGAAGGCCGAGGGACCCAGTACTTC
CDR3aa: CASSEGRGTQYF

len: 15
v_gene: TRBV5-1
abundance: -
j_gene: TRBJ2-5
d_gene: TRBD1
CDR3nt: TGCGCCAGCAGGGTTACGGGACAGTACGAAGAGACCCAGTACTTC
CDR3aa: CASRVTGQYEETQYF

len: 12
v_gene: TRBV7-8
abundance: -
j_gene: TRBJ2-7
d_gene: -
CDR3nt: TGTGCCAGCAGCCTGACTAGAGGCGAGCAGTACTTC
CDR3aa: CASSLTRGEQYF

len: 15
v_gene: TRBV6-4
abundance: large
j_gene: TRBJ2-3
d_gene: TRBD2
CDR3nt: TGTGCCAGCAGTGACTCTAGCGGGGGGGCAGATACGCAGTATTTT
CDR3aa: CASSDSSGGADTQYF

len: 14
v_gene: TRBV2
abundance: -
j_gene: TRBJ2-5
d_gene: -
CDR3nt: TGTGCCAGCATCCCGGACTCCGCCCTGGAGACCCAGTACTTC
CDR3aa: CASIPDSALETQYF

len: 14
v_gene: TRBV6-5
abundance: -
j_gene: TRBJ1-3
d_gene: TRBD1
CDR3nt: TGTGCCAGCCGACAGGGGTATTCAGGAAACACCATATATTTT
CDR3aa: CASRQGYSGNTIYF

len: 17
v_gene: TRBV7-9
abundance: -
j_gene: TRBJ1-1
d_gene: -
CDR3nt: TGTGCCAGCAGCCCGGGGGGGAGGGGGAGATTAGAAACTGAAGCTTTCTTT
CDR3aa: CASSPGGRGRLETEAFF

len: 16
v_gene: TRBV19
abundance: -
j_gene: TRBJ2-2
d_gene: TRBD2
CDR3nt: TGTGCCAGTACCCTGGGACTAGCGGGGTACACCGGGGAGCTGTTTTTT
CDR3aa: CASTLGLAGYTGELFF

len: 17
v_gene: TRBV5-1
abundance: -
j_gene: TRBJ2-3
d_gene: -
CDR3nt: TGCGCCAGCAGCTTGGATGGAGGACGTACTAGCACAGATACGCAGTATTTT
CDR3aa: CASSLDGGRTSTDTQYF

len: 17
v_gene: TRBV9
abundance: -
j_gene: TRBJ2-5
d_gene: TRBD2
CDR3nt: TGTGCCAGCTCACTGTCAGCGGGAGGGCCATCTCAAGAGACCCAGTACTTC
CDR3aa: CASSLSAGGPSQETQYF

len: 15
v_gene: TRBV27
abundance: -
j_gene: TRBJ1-1
d_gene: -
CDR3nt: TGTGCCAGCAGTATACCGGGACATCAGAACACTGAAGCTTTCTTT
CDR3aa: CASSIPGHQNTEAFF

len: 11
v_gene: TRBV28
abundance: -
j_gene: TRBJ2-1
d_gene: -
CDR3nt: TGTGCCACCAAACACAGGCTCGAGCAGTTCTTC
CDR3aa: CATKHRLEQFF

len: 11
v_gene: TRBV20-1
abundance: -
j_gene: TRBJ2-7
d_gene: -
CDR3nt: TGCAGTGCTACAGGGGGGTACGAGCAGTACTTC
CDR3aa: CSATGGYEQYF

len: 16
v_gene: TRBV27
abundance: -
j_gene: TRBJ2-2
d_gene: TRBD1
CDR3nt: TGTGCCAGCAGTTTCGGACAGGGTATCTACACCGGGGAGCTGTTTTTT
CDR3aa: CASSFGQGIYTGELFF

len: 16
v_gene: TRBV12-2
abundance: once
j_gene: TRBJ2-1
d_gene: -
CDR3nt: TGTGCAAGTCGTCCAACCTTAGCGGGAAGCTACAATGAGCAGTTCTTC
CDR3aa: CASRPTLAGSYNEQFF